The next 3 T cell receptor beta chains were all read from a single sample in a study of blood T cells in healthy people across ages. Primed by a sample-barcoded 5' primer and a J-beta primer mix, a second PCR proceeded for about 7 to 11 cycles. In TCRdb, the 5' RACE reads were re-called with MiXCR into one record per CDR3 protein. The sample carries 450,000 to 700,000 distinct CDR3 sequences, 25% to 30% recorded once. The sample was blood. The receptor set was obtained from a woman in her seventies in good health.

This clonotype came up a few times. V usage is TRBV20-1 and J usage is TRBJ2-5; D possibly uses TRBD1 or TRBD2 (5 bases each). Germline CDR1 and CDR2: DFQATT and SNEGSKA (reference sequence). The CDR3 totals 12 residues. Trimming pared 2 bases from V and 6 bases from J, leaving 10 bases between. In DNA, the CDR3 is TGCAGTGCTAGACCGAGGGGTCAGACCCAGTACTTC. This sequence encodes CSARPRGQTQYF.

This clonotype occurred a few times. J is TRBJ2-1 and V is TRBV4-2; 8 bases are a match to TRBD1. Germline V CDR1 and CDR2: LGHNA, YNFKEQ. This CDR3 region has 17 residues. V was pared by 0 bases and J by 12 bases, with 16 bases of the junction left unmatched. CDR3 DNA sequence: TGTGCCAGCAGCCAAGAACAGGGGGTAAGGATGTCAGTAGGGCAGTTCTTC. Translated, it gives CASSQEQGVRMSVGQFF.

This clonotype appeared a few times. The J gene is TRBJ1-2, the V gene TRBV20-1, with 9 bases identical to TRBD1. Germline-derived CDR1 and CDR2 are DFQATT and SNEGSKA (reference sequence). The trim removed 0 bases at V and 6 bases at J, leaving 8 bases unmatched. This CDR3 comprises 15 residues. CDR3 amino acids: CSARDQGQGGDGYTF. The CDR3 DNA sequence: TGCAGTGCTAGAGACCAGGGACAGGGAGGGGATGGCTACACCTTC.